Each of the 14 T cell receptor beta chains below was sequenced from the same sample in a study of cytomegalovirus exposure and HLA in healthy donors. Profiled with immunoSEQ multiplex PCR; TCRdb holds only in-frame clones, not every one. Of 200,000 to 300,000 clones listed, 70% to 90% are singletons. Specimen: PBMCs. The receptors shown here come from a woman aged 25 to 45 in good health and CMV-seropositive.

This chain connects TRBV7-9 to TRBJ1-3; D may be TRBD1 (6 bases). CDR3 size: 15 residues. The V end was cut by 4 bases, the J end by 0 bases, with 10 bases between. Germline V gives CDR1 SEHNR, CDR2 FQNEAQ (reference sequence). Here the CDR3 DNA reads TGTGCCAGCAGCTCGGACAGCTTCTCTGGAAACACCATATATTTT. As protein: CASSSDSFSGNTIYF.

The chain couples TRBV7-9 to TRBJ2-3; 7 bases are shared with TRBD1. The CDR3 contains 15 residues. Germline trimming cut 5 bases from V and 4 bases from J; bases unmatched to any gene: 9. The germline gives CDR1 SEHNR, CDR2 FQNEAQ (reference sequence). The CDR3 DNA follows: TGTGCCAGCAGCCGAACAGGGGACGGTGCAGATACGCAGTATTTT. This sequence encodes CASSRTGDGADTQYF.

The CDR3 protein is CASTYLKGAGYEQYF. The CDR3 region has the DNA TGTGCCAGCACCTACCTAAAGGGGGCGGGCTACGAGCAGTACTTC. The chain carries TRBV6-1 and TRBJ2-7; 7 nucleotides agree with TRBD1. CDR3 length: 15 residues. Per the germline V gene, CDR1 is MNHNS and CDR2 is SASEGT. J gave up 3 bases and V 7 bases, and 12 bases lay outside the gene matches.

This clone was counted between two and nine times. The gene calls are TRBV5-1 and TRBJ2-3, with 7 bases aligning to TRBD1. J gave up 2 bases and V 1 base, and 4 bases lay outside the gene matches. The germline V gene encodes CDR1 SGHRS and CDR2 YFSETQ. CDR3 length: 15 residues. CDR3 region: CASSLWGQLTDTQYF. CDR3 in DNA: TGCGCCAGCAGCTTGTGGGGACAGCTCACAGATACGCAGTATTTT.

The rearrangement joins TRBV9 to TRBJ2-4; tentatively, D is TRBD1 (5 bases). CDR3 size: 16 residues. V lost 0 bases, J lost 0 bases, and 10 bases lay in between. CDR1 and CDR2 from the germline V gene are SGDLS and YYNGEE. The CDR3 DNA follows: TGTGCCAGCAGCGTAGTTTGGGGCCTAGCCAAAAACATTCAGTACTTC. Protein: CASSVVWGLAKNIQYF.

This clone was recorded once. The chain carries TRBV27 and TRBJ2-1, with 9 nucleotides matching TRBD1. The J segment lost 7 bases and the V segment lost 3 bases, leaving 7 bases of the junction unmatched. The CDR3 spans 15 residues. From germline, CDR1 is MNHEY and CDR2 SMNVEV (reference sequence). The CDR3 here is CASSLGQGDFNEQFF. CDR3 DNA: TGTGCCAGCAGTTTGGGACAGGGAGACTTTAATGAGCAGTTCTTC.

This chain links TRBV28 with TRBJ1-5; D might be TRBD1 (6 bases). V was pared by 9 bases and J by 2 bases, with 26 bases between. CDR1 and CDR2 from the germline V gene are MDHEN and SYDVKM. This CDR3 comprises 18 residues. This CDR3 reads CASVGVGALTEGNQPQHF. The CDR3 DNA reads as TGTGCCAGTGTGGGGGTGGGGGCCCTGACCGAAGGCAATCAGCCCCAGCATTTT.

V usage is TRBV27 and J usage is TRBJ2-1; 10 bases map to TRBD2. Trimming took 4 bases from V and 3 from J; bases not matched to a gene: 18. This CDR3 spans 20 amino acids. Germline V lookup: CDR1 MNHEY, CDR2 SMNVEV (reference sequence). CDR3 protein: CASSSRSLVLAGDYYNEQFF. CDR3 in DNA: TGTGCCAGCAGTTCCCGAAGTCTCGTGCTAGCGGGAGATTACTACAATGAGCAGTTCTTC.

The V and J genes are TRBV7-9 and TRBJ2-7; the D gene is possibly TRBD2 (6 bases). This CDR3 contains 12 residues. The V end was cut by 4 bases, the J end by 9 bases, with 13 bases between. CDR1 and CDR2 (germline): SEHNR, FQNEAQ (reference sequence). As DNA, the CDR3 is TGTGCCAGCAGCTCAACCACGGAGGGGCAGTACTTC. This encodes CASSSTTEGQYF. Together with reference TRBV7-9 and TRBJ2-7, the CDR3 gives the full variable domain: DTGVSQNPRHKITKRGQNVTFRCDPISEHNRLYWYRQTLGQGPEFLTYFQNEAQLEKSRLLSDRFSAERPKGSFSTLEIQRTEQGDSAMYLCASSSTTEGQYFGPGTRLTVT.

The chain recombines TRBV28 with TRBJ1-2, with D perhaps matching TRBD1 (6 bases). The V end lost 9 bases, the J end lost 8 bases, and 25 bases lay between the germline ends. The germline CDR1 and CDR2 sequences are MDHEN and SYDVKM. The CDR3 contains 15 residues. The CDR3 DNA reads as TGTGCCAGTTGGAGCTGGGACATCCGTCCCCAGGGCTACACCTTC. It codes for CASWSWDIRPQGYTF.

The table lists this clone with a few counts. V usage is TRBV28 and J usage is TRBJ2-7; the match to TRBD1 covers 9 bases. Trimming cost V 3 bases and J 3 bases; bases outside gene matches: 6. CDR3 length equals 15 residues. Germline V gene sequence: CDR1 MDHEN, CDR2 SYDVKM. The CDR3 nucleotides read TGTGCCAGCAGTTTGTTCAGGACAGGGGTCTACGAGCAGTACTTC. Translating it yields CASSLFRTGVYEQYF.

CDR3 nucleotides: TGCGCCAGCAGCGCTATGACAGGGGGCTCTACCACTGAAGCTTTCTTT. It translates to CASSAMTGGSTTEAFF. V and J are TRBV5-1 and TRBJ1-1; TRBD1 matches at 10 bases. The CDR3 covers 16 residues. Germline-derived CDR1 and CDR2 are SGHRS and YFSETQ. V was pared by 4 bases and J by 4 bases, with 10 bases of the junction left unmatched.

Note on this clone: Other nucleotide sequences in the sample specify the same CDR3. The chain employs TRBV9 and TRBJ2-1; 8 nucleotides align to TRBD2. Germline-derived CDR1 and CDR2 are SGDLS and YYNGEE. J lost 0 bases, V lost 4 bases, and 3 bases had no gene match. The CDR3 has 15 residues. This chain's CDR3 is CASSPSGSSYNEQFF. In nucleotides, the CDR3 is TGTGCCAGCAGCCCGAGCGGGAGCTCCTACAATGAGCAGTTCTTC.

This clone turned up a few times. This rearrangement joins TRBV15 to TRBJ1-5, with 11 bases identical to TRBD1. The CDR3 length is 15 residues. V lost 3 bases and J lost 5; bases outside the gene matches: 3. Germline V CDR1 and CDR2: LNHNV, YYDKDF (reference sequence). Here the CDR3 DNA reads TGTGCCACCAGCAGCTGGACAGGGGGCGATCAGCCCCAGCATTTT. It is translated as CATSSWTGGDQPQHF.